By sample share, the clone carrying this T cell receptor (beta chain) is medium-sized. TCRdb ran MiXCR on the RT-PCR reads and lists one entry per CDR3 protein. The sample holds over 5,500 distinct CDR3 sequences; about an eighth are singletons and the top ten take about half. The CDR3 consists of 13 residues. Looked up from germline, CDR1 is SGHRS and CDR2 is YFSETQ. Trimming stripped 0 bases from V and 7 bases from J, with 8 bases between. The data originate from a study of patients and donors after allogeneic stem cell transplantation. The TCR originated in a human donor who was either an allogeneic HSCT recipient or a stem cell or donor lymphocyte infusion donor (not recorded which). It is not recorded whose cells these are; they may come from a transplant donor. The rearrangement uses TRBV5-1 and TRBJ2-1; weak D call: TRBD1 (5 bases). Sequencing was carried out using blood, either unsorted or a sorted T cell fraction (not recorded which). The CDR3 here is CASSLAQGNEQFF. In DNA, the CDR3 is TGCGCCAGCAGCTTGGCCCAGGGTAATGAGCAGTTCTTC.